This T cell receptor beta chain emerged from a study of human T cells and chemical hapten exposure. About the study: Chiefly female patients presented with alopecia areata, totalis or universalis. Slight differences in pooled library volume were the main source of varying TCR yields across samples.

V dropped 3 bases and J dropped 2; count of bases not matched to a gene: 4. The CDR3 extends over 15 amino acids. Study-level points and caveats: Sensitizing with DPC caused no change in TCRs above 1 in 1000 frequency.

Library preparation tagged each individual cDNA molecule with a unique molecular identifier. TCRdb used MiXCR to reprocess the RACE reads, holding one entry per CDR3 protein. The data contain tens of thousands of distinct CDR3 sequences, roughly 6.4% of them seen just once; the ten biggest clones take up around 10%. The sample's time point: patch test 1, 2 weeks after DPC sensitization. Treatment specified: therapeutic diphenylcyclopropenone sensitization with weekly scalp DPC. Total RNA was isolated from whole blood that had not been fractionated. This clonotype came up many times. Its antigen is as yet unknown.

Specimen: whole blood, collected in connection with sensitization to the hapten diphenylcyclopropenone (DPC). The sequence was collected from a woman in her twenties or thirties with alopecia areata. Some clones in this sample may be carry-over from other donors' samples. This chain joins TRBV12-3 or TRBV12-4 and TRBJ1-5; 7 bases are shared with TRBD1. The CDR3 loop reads CASSLGQGGNQPQHF. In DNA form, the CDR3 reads TGTGCCAGCAGTTTGGGCCAGGGGGGCAATCAGCCCCAGCATTTT.